The 32 T cell receptor beta chains given below trace back to one sample, sequenced in a study of blood T cell repertoires in COVID-19. TCRdb's table, derived via immunoSEQ multiplex PCR, lists solely in-frame clones and lacks some. The data contain about 180,000 clones, more than 70% of them singletons. The specimen sequenced was PBMCs or T cells enriched from blood (not recorded which). These receptors came from a woman aged 30 to 39 who had recovered from COVID-19.

The genes are TRBV27 and TRBJ2-7, with 7 bases matching TRBD1. The CDR3 length is 15 residues. Germline CDR1 reads MNHEY; CDR2 reads SMNVEV (reference sequence). J lost 0 bases, V lost 2 bases, and 4 bases had no gene match. CDR3 residues: CASSLDRVSSYEQYF. The CDR3 nucleotides read TGTGCCAGCAGTTTAGACAGGGTCAGCTCCTACGAGCAGTACTTC.

The genes are TRBV19 and TRBJ2-7; a possible D gene is TRBD2 (6 bases). Germline CDR1 is LNHDA and CDR2 is SQIVND (reference sequence). This CDR3 has 16 amino acids. Trimming left V 2 bases short and J 0 bases short, with 14 bases between. In DNA form, the CDR3 reads TGTGCCAGTAGTATATCAACCGGGACTGTCTCCTACGAGCAGTACTTC. It is translated as CASSISTGTVSYEQYF.

The chain links TRBV2 to TRBJ2-3, with 9 positions matching TRBD1. This CDR3 spans 15 amino acids. Trimming at V came to 7 bases and at J to 10 bases, leaving 15 bases not matched to a gene. Per germline, CDR1 SNHLY and CDR2 FYNNEI. In nucleotides, the CDR3 is TGTGCCAGCATTCAGGACAGGGGCACACCGAAGGCGCAGTATTTT. It yields the protein CASIQDRGTPKAQYF.

The chain combines TRBV5-6 with TRBJ1-5; no reliable D call. The length of the CDR3 is 14 residues. Germline CDR1 is SGHDT and CDR2 is YYEEEE. Trimming removed 2 bases from V and 2 bases from J, with 8 bases in between. The CDR3 nucleotides are TGTGCCAGCAGCTTCCCGGGAGGCAATCAGCCCCAGCATTTT. Amino acid sequence: CASSFPGGNQPQHF.

The chain joins TRBV28 to TRBJ2-7; D might be TRBD2 (6 bases). CDR3 length: 14 amino acids. Trimming cost V 10 bases and J 2 bases, with 18 bases left between them. Germline CDR1 and CDR2: MDHEN and SYDVKM. The CDR3 is CATQNGGMTYEQYF. DNA for the CDR3: TGTGCCACCCAAAACGGGGGTATGACCTACGAGCAGTACTTC. The full variable domain, completed using reference TRBV28 and TRBJ2-7, is DVKVTQSSRYLVKRTGEKVFLECVQDMDHENMFWYRQDPGLGLRLIYFSYDVKMKEKGDIPEGYSVSREKKERFSLILESASTNQTSMYLCATQNGGMTYEQYFGPGTRLTVT.

This clone was observed a single time. This chain links TRBV6-4 with TRBJ1-1, with 8 bases identical to TRBD1. This CDR3 contains 15 residues. Germline assignment: CDR1 MRHNA and CDR2 SNTAGT. J gave up 4 bases and V 6 bases, and 10 bases lay outside the gene matches. This CDR3 is CASRAVDRGGTEAFF. DNA of the CDR3: TGTGCCAGCAGGGCGGTTGACAGGGGCGGCACTGAAGCTTTCTTT.

J is TRBJ2-3 and V is TRBV9, with TRBD1 matching 11 bases. V gave up 4 bases and J gave up 5 bases; unmatched junction bases: 3. Germline V gene lookup returns CDR1 SGDLS and CDR2 YYNGEE. The CDR3 loop spans 14 amino acids. The CDR3 nucleotides are TGTGCCAGCAGCCGGGACAGGGGGGGAGATACGCAGTATTTT. It encodes CASSRDRGGDTQYF.

The chain recombines TRBV28 with TRBJ1-2, with 9 bases lining up with TRBD1. Germline V lookup: CDR1 MDHEN, CDR2 SYDVKM. This CDR3 has 15 amino acids. V was pared by 4 bases and J by 5 bases, with 8 bases of the junction left unmatched. The CDR3, as DNA: TGTGCCAGCAGTTCCCCCCAGACAGGGGGATATGGCTACACCTTC. Protein sequence: CASSSPQTGGYGYTF.

The chain uses TRBV30 and TRBJ1-1, with D possibly TRBD1 on 5 matching bases. CDR1 GTSNPN and CDR2 SVGIG come from the germline V gene (reference sequence). This CDR3 is built from 11 residues. The ends were cut back, 8 bases at V and 5 bases at J, with 12 bases in the middle. The CDR3 region is CALGLITEAFF. CDR3 bases: TGTGCCCTGGGACTTATTACTGAAGCTTTCTTT.

The CDR3 loop is CASSLGEGLPHEQFF. The CDR3 DNA follows: TGTGCCAGCAGTTTGGGGGAGGGCCTTCCTCATGAGCAGTTCTTC. The rearrangement links TRBV28 to TRBJ2-1, with 7 positions matching TRBD2. V was pared by 3 bases and J by 8 bases, with 10 bases of the junction left unmatched. Germline values: CDR1 MDHEN, CDR2 SYDVKM. The CDR3 length is 15 residues.

The chain recombines TRBV28 with TRBJ2-3, with D possibly TRBD2 on 5 matching bases. This CDR3 spans 15 amino acids. The ends were cut back, 7 bases at V and 2 bases at J, with 16 bases in the middle. CDR1 and CDR2 from the germline V gene are MDHEN and SYDVKM. The CDR3 sequence is CASTRAEFYTDTQYF. The CDR3 DNA follows: TGTGCCAGCACTAGAGCGGAGTTCTACACAGATACGCAGTATTTT.

The chain has TRBV3-1 (or the pseudogene TRBV3-2) and TRBJ2-4; no reliable D call. The germline gives CDR1 LGHDT, CDR2 YNNKEL (reference sequence). This CDR3 is 13 amino acids long. V was shortened by 5 bases and J by 8 bases, with 13 bases between the two germline ends. This CDR3 is CASSFGPADIQYF. Here the CDR3 DNA reads TGTGCCAGCAGCTTCGGCCCGGCGGACATTCAGTACTTC.

This chain joins TRBV6-5 and TRBJ2-2; TRBD2 aligns across 9 bases. The germline V gene encodes CDR1 MNHEY and CDR2 SVGAGI. V gave up 6 bases and J gave up 7 bases; unmatched junction bases: 6. This CDR3 has 14 residues. In DNA, the CDR3 is TGTGCCAGCAGCCGAGAGACTAGCGGCGGGGAGCTGTTTTTT. Its translation: CASSRETSGGELFF.

The chain couples TRBV27 to TRBJ2-7, with 11 bases that match TRBD2. The CDR3 consists of 16 residues. The germline gives CDR1 MNHEY, CDR2 SMNVEV (reference sequence). Losses at the gene ends were 4 bases for V and 7 bases for J; bases not matched to a gene: 12. CDR3 region: CASSYGQGLAGGEQYF. The CDR3 DNA reads as TGTGCCAGCAGTTATGGACAGGGGCTAGCGGGAGGTGAGCAGTACTTC.

The chain uses TRBV2 and TRBJ2-3, with 8 bases identical to TRBD1. Per the germline V gene, CDR1 is SNHLY and CDR2 is FYNNEI. J gave up 5 bases and V 6 bases, and 7 bases lay outside the gene matches. The length of the CDR3 is 14 residues. The CDR3 is CASRGTGRGDTQYF. The CDR3 DNA reads as TGTGCCAGCAGGGGGACAGGTCGTGGAGATACGCAGTATTTT.

This clone was seen a few times. This chain joins TRBV6-5 and TRBJ2-2; tentative D call: TRBD2 (6 bases). Trimming pared 6 bases from V and 5 bases from J, leaving 13 bases between. The CDR3 sequence is 14 residues long. The germline gives CDR1 MNHEY, CDR2 SVGAGI. CDR3 sequence (DNA): TGTGCCAGCAGGGGGGGAGTTGAGACCGGGGAGCTGTTTTTT. As protein: CASRGGVETGELFF.

This rearrangement joins TRBV11-2 to TRBJ2-7; no reliable D call. Trimming removed 8 bases at V and 1 base at J, with 9 bases between. The CDR3 is 12 amino acids. In germline, CDR1 is SGHAT, CDR2 FQNNGV. The CDR3 DNA is TGTGCCAGCTTGGAGACTTCCTACGAGCAGTACTTC. Protein sequence: CASLETSYEQYF.

The V call is TRBV2, the J call TRBJ2-3, with 8 bases identical to TRBD2. V dropped 5 bases and J dropped 6; count of bases not matched to a gene: 4. This CDR3 comprises 13 residues. Looked up from germline, CDR1 is SNHLY and CDR2 is FYNNEI. This CDR3 is CASSREGRDTQYF. CDR3 DNA sequence: TGTGCCAGCAGTCGGGAGGGGCGGGATACGCAGTATTTT.

The genes are TRBV27 and TRBJ2-7; D possibly corresponds to TRBD2 (5 bases). The CDR3 extends over 16 amino acids. V was shortened by 8 bases and J by 0 bases, with 20 bases between the two germline ends. Germline V gene data show CDR1 as MNHEY and CDR2 as SMNVEV (reference sequence). The CDR3, as DNA: TGTGCCAGCGGTGTCCCGTTGTGGGAGAGCTCCTACGAGCAGTACTTC. Translation: CASGVPLWESSYEQYF.

The V and J genes are TRBV18 and TRBJ1-1; 10 bases map to TRBD1. The ends lost 3 bases at V and 1 base at J; junction bases unmatched: 5. This CDR3 has 16 residues. Germline V gene sequence: CDR1 KGHSH, CDR2 LQKENI. CDR3 in amino acids: CASSPRQGAENTEAFF. Here the CDR3 DNA reads TGTGCCAGCTCACCTAGACAGGGGGCGGAGAACACTGAAGCTTTCTTT.

The chain combines TRBV6-5 with TRBJ2-7; unclear D gene. Germline assignment: CDR1 MNHEY and CDR2 SVGAGI. The CDR3 consists of 14 residues. The ends were cut back, 3 bases at V and 0 bases at J, with 9 bases in the middle. The CDR3 sequence is CASSYGDFSYEQYF. The CDR3 DNA follows: TGTGCCAGCAGTTATGGAGACTTCTCCTACGAGCAGTACTTC.

The chain links TRBV5-1 to TRBJ2-7; TRBD2 is a possible D gene (5 bases). Germline CDR1 is SGHRS and CDR2 is YFSETQ. Trimming pared 5 bases from V and 6 bases from J, leaving 18 bases between. This CDR3 spans 14 amino acids. The CDR3 DNA is TGCGCCAGCAGTGAGTACCTAGCCACCCTCGAGCAGTACTTC. Protein: CASSEYLATLEQYF.

V and J are TRBV10-2 and TRBJ1-4; D perhaps matches TRBD1 (5 bases). The germline CDR1 and CDR2 sequences are WSHSY and SAAADI. The CDR3 runs to 15 residues. The V end lost 1 base, the J end lost 8 bases, and 14 bases lay between the germline ends. The CDR3 coding sequence is TGCGCCAGCAGTGAGTTCTGGGGCATATCGGAAAAACTGTTTTTT. It codes for CASSEFWGISEKLFF.

The gene calls are TRBV24-1 and TRBJ2-1; 7 bases line up with TRBD2. CDR3 length: 13 residues. Germline V CDR1 and CDR2: KGHDR, SFDVKD. V shed 2 bases and J 10 bases; nucleotides not matched to a gene: 4. The DNA for the CDR3 is TGTGCCACCAGTGATTCCGCCGGGAGGGAGCAGTTCTTC. Translating it yields CATSDSAGREQFF.

Written as DNA, the CDR3 is TGCAGCGTTGAAGATCAACGAGGCGCTGAAGCTTTCTTT. Translation gives CSVEDQRGAEAFF. This rearrangement joins TRBV29-1 to TRBJ1-1; D remains ambiguous. The CDR3 has 13 amino acids. Trimming pared 0 bases from V and 6 bases from J, leaving 11 bases between. The germline CDR1 and CDR2 sequences are SQVTM and ANQGSEA. Supplemented by reference TRBV29-1 and TRBJ1-1, the full variable domain reads SAVISQKPSRDICQRGTSLTIQCQVDSQVTMMFWYRQQPGQSLTLIATANQGSEATYESGFVIDKFPISRPNLTFSTLTVSNMSPEDSSIYLCSVEDQRGAEAFFGQGTRLTVV.

The sample holds one count of this clone. The rearrangement joins TRBV19 to TRBJ2-5; TRBD2 is a possible D gene (6 bases). Germline CDR1 and CDR2: LNHDA and SQIVND (reference sequence). The ends were cut back, 3 bases at V and 2 bases at J, with 10 bases in the middle. CDR3 length: 14 amino acids. CDR3 nucleotide sequence: TGTGCCAGTAGTATTAGCGGAGTACAAGAGACCCAGTACTTC. As protein: CASSISGVQETQYF.

The genes are TRBV2 and TRBJ1-5, with D perhaps matching TRBD1 (5 bases). Germline V lookup: CDR1 SNHLY, CDR2 FYNNEI. CDR3 length: 15 residues. The V gene lost 3 bases and the J gene lost 0 bases, with 9 bases spanning the gap. In DNA, the CDR3 is TGTGCCAGCAGTGAGAGACAGTATAGCAATCAGCCCCAGCATTTT. Residues: CASSERQYSNQPQHF. The full variable domain, its missing parts supplied by reference TRBV2 and TRBJ1-5, is EPEVTQTPSHQVTQMGQEVILRCVPISNHLYFYWYRQILGQKVEFLVSFYNNEISEKSEIFDDQFSVERPDGSNFTLKIRSTKLEDSAMYFCASSERQYSNQPQHFGDGTRLSIL.

CDR3 residues: CASSERDLTSYEQYF. DNA for the CDR3: TGTGCCAGCAGTGAACGGGACTTAACCTCCTACGAGCAGTACTTC. The V and J genes are TRBV6-1 and TRBJ2-7, with D tentatively TRBD2 (6 bases). V shed 2 bases and J shed 0 bases, with 11 bases lying between them. Germline V gene lookup returns CDR1 MNHNS and CDR2 SASEGT. This CDR3 region has 15 residues.

This sequence joins TRBV28 and TRBJ1-4, with D unclear. Trimming removed 10 bases from V and 2 bases from J, with 11 bases in between. Per germline, CDR1 MDHEN and CDR2 SYDVKM. The CDR3 totals 13 residues. The CDR3 coding sequence is TGTGCCACAGTTCCCCCCACTAATGAAAAACTGTTTTTT. This translates into CATVPPTNEKLFF.

The V gene is TRBV7-9, the J gene TRBJ1-3; D not resolved. The CDR3 sequence is 14 residues long. Germline V gene data show CDR1 as SEHNR and CDR2 as FQNEAQ (reference sequence). The germline V and J ends were trimmed by 4 bases and 0 bases, with 7 bases remaining between them. CDR3 DNA sequence: TGTGCCAGCAGCTCCGCGGTCTCTGGAAACACCATATATTTT. Translation gives CASSSAVSGNTIYF.

This chain joins TRBV28 and TRBJ2-4; 8 positions match TRBD1. Germline values: CDR1 MDHEN, CDR2 SYDVKM. CDR3 size: 14 residues. V was clipped by 7 bases and J by 6 bases; unmatched bases: 8. In DNA form, the CDR3 reads TGTGCCAGCACCTCGACAGGGGCGGCAAACATTCAGTACTTC. Translating it yields CASTSTGAANIQYF. The complete variable domain, with remaining parts taken from reference TRBV28 and TRBJ2-4, reads DVKVTQSSRYLVKRTGEKVFLECVQDMDHENMFWYRQDPGLGLRLIYFSYDVKMKEKGDIPEGYSVSREKKERFSLILESASTNQTSMYLCASTSTGAANIQYFGAGTRLSVL.

The chain is built from TRBV19 and TRBJ2-7; 10 bases are a match to TRBD1. V lost 3 bases and J lost 5; bases outside the gene matches: 10. CDR1 and CDR2 from the germline V gene are LNHDA and SQIVND (reference sequence). This CDR3 is 16 amino acids long. DNA of the CDR3: TGTGCCAGTAGTATGGGTACGGGGACAGGGGCCAACGAGCAGTACTTC. It codes for CASSMGTGTGANEQYF.